Here is one T cell receptor beta chain with its context. This clonotype was seen a few times. It lacks a known antigen. No clone much larger than this one lies a single base away; base qualities are absent. The method behind the library was 5' RACE. The data were produced on an Illumina HiSeq 2000. A universal primer binding site was added through template switching, and the final cDNA carried a unique molecular identifier so that TCR cDNA molecules could be counted accurately. Specific primers in the conserved constant-segment region were used to synthesize first-strand cDNA for the TCR alpha and beta chains. To control for contamination, every cDNA library carried two barcodes: a SMART-Mk sample barcode plus Illumina barcodes. TruSeq adapter sequences along with Illumina sample barcodes were introduced in two successive PCR steps. The Illumina HiSeq platform was used with custom primers to sequence TCR alpha and beta cDNA libraries. As for the original processing: Raw reads were processed with MiGEC to extract unique molecular identifiers, and MiXCR was used to determine CDR3 positions. For each individual, recombination models were inferred using an EM algorithm with the repgenHMM and IGoR tools. The analysis of shared clonotypes was done with the tcR package in R, with sharing normalized by the product of cloneset sizes. To study raw recombination without the effects of thymic and clonal selection, out-of-frame nonproductive sequences were analyzed. TCRdb took the public reads, trimmed them with fastp at Q25, ran MiXCR for clone calling and kept in-frame beta chains. For every CDR3 protein sequence, its rows merge into one entry that carries the most common genes and DNA. These V and J calls are TCRdb output, not the study's own analysis. In all, the sample holds about 890,000 distinct CDR3 sequences, and 9% to 15% of those were seen once. About 1.5% of the sample is taken by the ten largest.

The sample is drawn from a study of identical twins (dated by TCRdb to between 2015 and 2016). Looking at the study overall: To test whether fetal clonotypes persist, the study used deep sequencing on TCR alpha and beta repertoires from monozygotic twins, unrelated adults of various ages, and cord blood. To rule out contamination, the twin experiments were replicated at different times with different library preparation protocols.

Trimming removed 0 bases from V and 6 bases from J, leaving 21 bases between the germline ends. The CDR3 has 18 amino acids, counting the end cysteine and phenylalanine. The read is trimmed to its CDR3 DNA, 54 bases read in frame from base 1. CDR1 is given as SGHKS and CDR2 as YYEKEE, both from the germline V gene (reference sequence). All donors were healthy Caucasians. The twin cohort comprised three pairs of female monozygotic twins, all aged roughly 18 to 30 years. RNA for TCR libraries was isolated from peripheral blood mononuclear cells. General study outcomes and caveats: Out-of-frame TCR alpha sharing in monozygotic twins was systematically underestimated by recombination models, whereas sharing between unrelated individuals was in agreement with the recombination models. Because the same donors could not be followed over many years, the conclusions relied on cross-sectional statistical analysis. Excess twin sharing in beta out-of-frame sequences was weaker because fewer shared sequences lowered the signal-to-noise ratio. Abundant cord blood beta clonotypes had fewer insertions, young adult naive repertoires showed a similar but weaker trend, and memory repertoires showed no such trend. Invariant T cells such as MAIT and iNKT could partly confound zero-insertion analyses, although diverse VJ usage argued against such confounding for most clonotypes. Compared with coincidental sharing between unrelated individuals, out-of-frame TCR alpha sequences shared between twins had an excess of sequences with low generation probability.

The data were also submitted as part of a second study, on yellow fever vaccine responses in identical twins. Per that second paper: According to the authors, in identical twins the way T cells responded to vaccination appeared partly convergent and partly personalized. The study precisely tracked vaccine-responding T cell clones in identical twins.

This sequence originates from a woman between 18 and 29 years old in good health. The sample was PBMCs. The chain couples TRBV5-5 to TRBJ2-2, with a weak D call of TRBD2 (7 bases match). CDR3 protein: CASSLAWRGQAGAGELFF. The DNA sequence follows: TGTGCCAGCAGCTTGGCCTGGCGGGGGCAAGCAGGGGCCGGGGAGCTGTTTTTT.